Here is one TCR beta chain with its context. Its antigen remains unidentified. This entry is derived from a study of graft-versus-host responses after intestinal transplantation. Measured with immunoSEQ multiplex PCR; TCRdb has only the in-frame clones, and not every one. This table holds 84,000 or so clones, around 80% found once. Germline values: CDR1 SEHNR, CDR2 FQNEAQ (reference sequence). The trim removed 4 bases at V and 9 bases at J, leaving 15 bases unmatched. The CDR3 is 17 residues long. Findings and caveats of the study: Analysis identified GvH clones in recipient marrow, with some appearing first in ileum or blood.

This sequence originates from a human donor who received an intestinal transplant. The chain combines TRBV7-9 with TRBJ2-2, with TRBD1 matching 9 bases. The specimen comprised unstimulated CD4+ T cells sorted from spleen or lymph node cells, sampled before intestinal transplant. Here the CDR3 DNA reads TGTGCCAGCAGCTCTAGTTTTGGGACAGGGAAGTTCCGGGAGCTGTTTTTT. Translation gives CASSSSFGTGKFRELFF.